A selection of T cell receptor beta chains follows, all from one sample in a study of PD-L1 blockade in urothelial cancer. Clones were read by immunoSEQ multiplex PCR, and TCRdb kept only the in-frame ones, dropping some. The sample holds tens of thousands of clones, more than 75% seen once. The sample was PBMCs, taken around atezolizumab (anti-PD-L1) treatment. The receptor set was obtained from a man in his sixties with urothelial cancer. Both conserved end residues are part of each CDR3.

v_gene: TRBV20-1; j_gene: TRBJ2-5; len: 11; CDR3aa: CSARSGERQYF
v_gene: TRBV5-6; j_gene: TRBJ2-1; len: 16; CDR3aa: CASTPRGQLRGNEQFF
v_gene: TRBV19; j_gene: TRBJ1-5; len: 18; CDR3aa: CASSIFNGPGQDYQPQHF
v_gene: TRBV6-5; j_gene: TRBJ1-3; len: 14; CDR3aa: CASRTGAAGNTIYF
v_gene: TRBV29-1; j_gene: TRBJ1-3; len: 14; CDR3aa: CSVLGTGAGNTIYF
v_gene: TRBV6-5; j_gene: TRBJ2-5; len: 15; CDR3aa: CASSYGLAARETQYF
v_gene: TRBV9; j_gene: TRBJ2-7; len: 15; CDR3aa: CASSVGGTGADEQYF
v_gene: TRBV27; j_gene: TRBJ1-1; len: 13; CDR3aa: CASSLTGGTEAFF
v_gene: TRBV5-6; j_gene: TRBJ1-5; len: 15; CDR3aa: CASSTRQWSNQPQHF
v_gene: TRBV28; j_gene: TRBJ2-5; len: 14; CDR3aa: CASSLPQGRETQYF
v_gene: TRBV5-1; j_gene: TRBJ2-7; len: 14; CDR3aa: CASSLEGRGYEQYF
v_gene: TRBV5-1; j_gene: TRBJ2-2; len: 15; CDR3aa: CASSLTGRETGELFF
v_gene: TRBV5-1; j_gene: TRBJ1-4; len: 11; CDR3aa: CASSLGQKLFF
v_gene: TRBV30; j_gene: TRBJ1-2; len: 15; CDR3aa: CAWRPQDRGFYGYTF
v_gene: TRBV2; j_gene: TRBJ1-5; len: 17; CDR3aa: CASSLTALRYSNQPQHF
v_gene: TRBV10-3; j_gene: TRBJ1-2; len: 15; CDR3aa: CATTQTFGGNYGYTF
v_gene: TRBV5-4; j_gene: TRBJ1-1; len: 16; CDR3aa: CASSLLGGQVGTEAFF
v_gene: TRBV19; j_gene: TRBJ1-5; len: 14; CDR3aa: CASSIEGSNQPQHF
v_gene: TRBV7-2; j_gene: TRBJ2-3; len: 15; CDR3aa: CASSQTSGEADTQYF
v_gene: TRBV2; j_gene: TRBJ1-5; len: 14; CDR3aa: CASTRGAENQPQHF
v_gene: TRBV4-2; j_gene: TRBJ2-3; len: 17; CDR3aa: CASSQVGGLRSTDTQYF
v_gene: TRBV2; j_gene: TRBJ2-7; len: 16; CDR3aa: CASSNSATGATYEQYF
v_gene: TRBV2; j_gene: TRBJ2-7; len: 13; CDR3aa: CASGGQGLNEQYF
v_gene: TRBV5-4; j_gene: TRBJ2-3; len: 18; CDR3aa: CASSVGLAGISSTDTQYF
v_gene: TRBV4-1; j_gene: TRBJ2-1; len: 14; CDR3aa: CASSQVDRGYEQFF
v_gene: TRBV19; j_gene: TRBJ2-7; len: 14; CDR3aa: CASRRTSEAREQYF
v_gene: TRBV18; j_gene: TRBJ1-1; len: 15; CDR3aa: CASSPKQGGDTEAFF
v_gene: TRBV5-1; j_gene: TRBJ1-1; len: 15; CDR3aa: CASSLAQGGFTEAFF
v_gene: TRBV27; j_gene: TRBJ2-7; len: 11; CDR3aa: CASSYGTTQYF
v_gene: TRBV14; j_gene: TRBJ2-2; len: 15; CDR3aa: CASSQTARVPGELFF
v_gene: TRBV30; j_gene: TRBJ1-3; len: 14; CDR3aa: CAWKRQGTGNTIYF
v_gene: TRBV6-5; j_gene: TRBJ2-7; len: 15; CDR3aa: CATTPRRRSSYEQYF
v_gene: TRBV4-1; j_gene: TRBJ1-6; len: 19; CDR3aa: CASSQDPWTLSSYNSPLHF
v_gene: TRBV30; j_gene: TRBJ1-2; len: 13; CDR3aa: CAWSVWGGYGYTF
v_gene: TRBV11-1; j_gene: TRBJ2-3; len: 14; CDR3aa: CASSLAGQTDTQYF
v_gene: TRBV4-2; j_gene: TRBJ2-1; len: 13; CDR3aa: CASSLPSENEQFF
v_gene: TRBV15; j_gene: TRBJ2-5; len: 17; CDR3aa: CATSRVGGDRAVLTQYF
v_gene: TRBV27; j_gene: TRBJ2-7; len: 16; CDR3aa: CASSRTTGTGPYEQYF
v_gene: TRBV27; j_gene: TRBJ2-1; len: 13; CDR3aa: CASSFRTKTKQFF
v_gene: TRBV30; j_gene: TRBJ1-5; len: 13; CDR3aa: CAWSEGSHQPQHF
v_gene: TRBV11-3; j_gene: TRBJ2-1; len: 15; CDR3aa: CASSPSGVLYNEQFF
v_gene: TRBV27; j_gene: TRBJ2-1; len: 16; CDR3aa: CASSSRTGGVHNEQFF